The next 9 T cell receptor beta chains were all read from a single sample in a study of blood T cell repertoires in COVID-19. Some clones are missing from TCRdb's copy, which holds only in-frame ones; the method was immunoSEQ multiplex PCR. Of approximately 280,000 clones in the sample, 85% to 90% were seen once. Sequenced sample: peripheral blood. The receptor source for this set is a man aged 35-49 years with acute or convalescent COVID-19.

This clone was seen a single time. The chain uses TRBV19 and TRBJ1-5, with D maybe TRBD1 (6 bases). Trimming removed 4 bases at V and 0 bases at J, with 10 bases between. Germline V gene sequence: CDR1 LNHDA, CDR2 SQIVND (reference sequence). CDR3 length: 15 residues. CDR3 protein: CASSTGVNSNQPQHF. DNA for the CDR3: TGTGCCAGTAGTACAGGGGTGAATAGCAATCAGCCCCAGCATTTT.

The chain employs TRBV5-1 and TRBJ2-1; 15 nucleotides agree with TRBD2. V lost 3 bases, J lost 8 bases, and 6 bases stayed unmatched. Germline V CDR1 and CDR2: SGHRS, YFSETQ. CDR3 size: 16 residues. CDR3 DNA sequence: TGCGCCAGCAGCTCCCAGGGGACTAGCGGGGGGCATGAGCAGTTCTTC. It codes for CASSSQGTSGGHEQFF.

The CDR3 DNA is TGTGCCAGCAGCTTGTTCGACCCAGGGGTAGCTGAAAAACTGTTTTTT. This translates into CASSLFDPGVAEKLFF. This sequence joins TRBV5-6 and TRBJ1-4; weak D call: TRBD1 (6 bases). Trimming pared 1 base from V and 7 bases from J, leaving 17 bases between. The CDR3 length is 16 residues. Germline-derived CDR1 and CDR2 are SGHDT and YYEEEE. The complete variable domain, with remaining parts taken from reference TRBV5-6 and TRBJ1-4, reads DAGVTQSPTHLIKTRGQQVTLRCSPKSGHDTVSWYQQALGQGPQFIFQYYEEEERQRGNFPDRFSGHQFPNYSSELNVNALLLGDSALYLCASSLFDPGVAEKLFFGSGTQLSVL.

The rearrangement links TRBV5-1 to TRBJ1-1; perhaps TRBD1 as D (5 bases). Germline CDR1 reads SGHRS; CDR2 reads YFSETQ. Trimming cost V 4 bases and J 3 bases, with 13 bases left between them. There are 14 residues in the CDR3. The DNA for the CDR3 is TGCGCCAGCAGCGGAACAGGTTCGGACACTGAAGCTTTCTTT. Protein sequence: CASSGTGSDTEAFF.

CDR3 in DNA: TGCAGTGCTAGTGGAGATCAGCCCCAGCATTTT. As protein: CSASGDQPQHF. The J gene is TRBJ1-5, the V gene TRBV20-1; no definite D call. Germline assignment: CDR1 DFQATT and CDR2 SNEGSKA (reference sequence). V was clipped by 3 bases and J by 5 bases, with 5 bases between them. The CDR3 runs to 11 residues.

The chain has TRBV5-1 and TRBJ1-1; D might be TRBD1 (6 bases). CDR3 length: 16 amino acids. Germline V gene sequence: CDR1 SGHRS, CDR2 YFSETQ. With 0 bases removed from V and 2 bases from J, the gap between germline ends came to 14 bases. The CDR3 loop reads CASSLGLVGANTEAFF. The CDR3, as DNA: TGCGCCAGCAGCTTGGGTCTGGTGGGGGCTAACACTGAAGCTTTCTTT.

V and J are TRBV3-1 (or the pseudogene TRBV3-2) and TRBJ1-1; D may be TRBD1 (6 bases). The V end lost 4 bases, the J end lost 6 bases, and 15 bases lay between the germline ends. The germline CDR1 and CDR2 sequences are LGHDT and YNNKEL (reference sequence). The CDR3 length is 14 residues. The CDR3 DNA sequence: TGTGCCAGCAGCCCGGGGGGCATAAGACCTGAAGCTTTCTTT. Its translation is CASSPGGIRPEAFF.

V is TRBV6-5 and J is TRBJ1-2, with a weak D call TRBD1 (5 bases). Trimming shortened V by 6 bases and J by 4 bases, and 15 bases separated the two germline ends. This CDR3 contains 14 residues. Germline V lookup: CDR1 MNHEY, CDR2 SVGAGI. The CDR3 sequence is CASRAWGRTYGYTF. In nucleotides, the CDR3 is TGTGCCAGCAGAGCCTGGGGCCGGACCTATGGCTACACCTTC.

The chain combines TRBV5-1 with TRBJ2-3; TRBD1 is a possible D gene (6 bases). V was clipped by 4 bases and J by 0 bases, with 15 bases between them. Germline loops: CDR1 SGHRS, CDR2 YFSETQ. The CDR3 consists of 16 residues. The CDR3, as DNA: TGCGCCAGCAGCCAACAGGGCCAACCTAGCACAGATACGCAGTATTTT. Protein sequence: CASSQQGQPSTDTQYF. Filled out from reference TRBV5-1 and TRBJ2-3, the complete variable domain reads KAGVTQTPRYLIKTRGQQVTLSCSPISGHRSVSWYQQTPGQGLQFLFEYFSETQRNKGNFPGRFSGRQFSNSRSEMNVSTLELGDSALYLCASSQQGQPSTDTQYFGPGTRLTVL.